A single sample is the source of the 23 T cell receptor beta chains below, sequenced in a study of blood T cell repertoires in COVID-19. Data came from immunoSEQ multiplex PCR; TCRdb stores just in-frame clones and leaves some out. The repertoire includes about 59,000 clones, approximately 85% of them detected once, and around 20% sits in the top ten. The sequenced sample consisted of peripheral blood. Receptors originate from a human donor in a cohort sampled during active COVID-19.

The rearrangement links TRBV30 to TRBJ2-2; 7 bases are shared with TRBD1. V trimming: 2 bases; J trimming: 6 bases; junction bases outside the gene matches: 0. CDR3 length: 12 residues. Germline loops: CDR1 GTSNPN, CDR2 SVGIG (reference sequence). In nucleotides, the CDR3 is TGTGCCTGGAGTACAGGGGCCGGGGAGCTGTTTTTT. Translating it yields CAWSTGAGELFF.

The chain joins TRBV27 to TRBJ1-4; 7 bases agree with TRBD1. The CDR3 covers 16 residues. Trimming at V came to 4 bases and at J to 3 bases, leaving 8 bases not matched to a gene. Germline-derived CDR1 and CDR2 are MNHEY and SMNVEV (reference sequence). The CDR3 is CASSSKTGLANEKLFF. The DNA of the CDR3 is TGTGCCAGCAGTTCCAAGACAGGGTTGGCTAATGAAAAACTGTTTTTT.

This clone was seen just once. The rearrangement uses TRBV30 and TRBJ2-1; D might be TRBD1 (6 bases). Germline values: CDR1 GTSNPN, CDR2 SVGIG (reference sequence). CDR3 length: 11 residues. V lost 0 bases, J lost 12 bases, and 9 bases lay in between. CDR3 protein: CAWSVGGPQFF. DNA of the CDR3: TGTGCCTGGAGTGTAGGGGGACCGCAGTTCTTC.

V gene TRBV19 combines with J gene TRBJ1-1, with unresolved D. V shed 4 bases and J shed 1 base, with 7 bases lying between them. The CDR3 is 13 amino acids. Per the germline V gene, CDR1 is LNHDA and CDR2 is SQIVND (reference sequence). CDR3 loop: CASSTIGNTEAFF. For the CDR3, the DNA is TGTGCCAGTAGTACCATCGGGAACACTGAAGCTTTCTTT.

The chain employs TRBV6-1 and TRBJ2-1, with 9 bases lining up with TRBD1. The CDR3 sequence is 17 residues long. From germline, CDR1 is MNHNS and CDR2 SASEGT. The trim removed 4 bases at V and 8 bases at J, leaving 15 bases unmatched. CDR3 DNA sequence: TGTGCCAGCAGTGCCCACCGGGACAGGGTGAGGAGGGATGAGCAGTTCTTC. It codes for CASSAHRDRVRRDEQFF.

CDR3 nucleotides: TGTGCCAGCAGCTCTGCCCCCGGGACACGTTCCAATTCACCCCTCCACTTT. The encoded protein is CASSSAPGTRSNSPLHF. This rearrangement joins TRBV7-2 to TRBJ1-6; D perhaps matches TRBD1 (6 bases). Trimming took off 4 bases at V and 7 bases at J, with 20 bases between the two ends. Per germline, CDR1 SGHTA and CDR2 FQGNSA. CDR3 size: 17 residues. Looking up the rest from reference TRBV7-2 and TRBJ1-6 gives the full variable domain: GAGVSQSPSNKVTEKGKDVELRCDPISGHTALYWYRQSLGQGLEFLIYFQGNSAPDKSGLPSDRFSAERTGGSVSTLTIQRTQQEDSAVYLCASSSAPGTRSNSPLHFGNGTRLTVT.

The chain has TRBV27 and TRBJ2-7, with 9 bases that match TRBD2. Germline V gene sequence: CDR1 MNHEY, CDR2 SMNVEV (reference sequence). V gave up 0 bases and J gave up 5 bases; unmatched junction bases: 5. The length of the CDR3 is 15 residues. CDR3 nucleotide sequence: TGTGCCAGCAGTTTATCTGGACTAGCGAGGAACGAGCAGTACTTC. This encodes CASSLSGLARNEQYF.

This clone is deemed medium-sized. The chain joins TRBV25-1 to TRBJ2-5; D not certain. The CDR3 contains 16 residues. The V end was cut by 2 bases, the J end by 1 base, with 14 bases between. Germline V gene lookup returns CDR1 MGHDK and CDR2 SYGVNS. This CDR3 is CASSEVGTETQETQYF. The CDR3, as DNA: TGTGCCAGCAGTGAAGTAGGTACAGAGACCCAAGAGACCCAGTACTTC.

CDR3 DNA sequence: TGTGCCAGCAGCTTAGAAATAGATCAGCCCCAGCATTTT. Residues: CASSLEIDQPQHF. The chain couples TRBV7-7 to TRBJ1-5, with D unresolved. With 1 base removed from V and 5 bases from J, the gap between germline ends came to 6 bases. Germline lookup yields CDR1 SSHAT and CDR2 FNYEAQ (reference sequence). The CDR3 has 13 amino acids.

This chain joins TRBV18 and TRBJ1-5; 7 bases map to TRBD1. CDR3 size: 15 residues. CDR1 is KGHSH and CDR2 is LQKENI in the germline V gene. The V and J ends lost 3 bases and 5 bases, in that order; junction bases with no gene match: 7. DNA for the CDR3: TGTGCCAGCTCACCCTCAGGGGGTGGTTATCAGCCCCAGCATTTT. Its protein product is CASSPSGGGYQPQHF.

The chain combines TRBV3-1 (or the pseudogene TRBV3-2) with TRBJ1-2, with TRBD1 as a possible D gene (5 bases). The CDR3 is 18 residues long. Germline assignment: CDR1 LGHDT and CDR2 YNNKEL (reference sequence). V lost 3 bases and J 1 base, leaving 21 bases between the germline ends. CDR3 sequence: CASSQRWGSVQGNYGYTF. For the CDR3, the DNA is TGTGCCAGCAGCCAGAGGTGGGGTTCAGTTCAGGGTAACTATGGCTACACCTTC.

The CDR3 DNA reads TGTGCCAGCAGCTTGGCCAGGGACAGTAAGGCCCAAGAGACCCAGTACTTC. As protein: CASSLARDSKAQETQYF. The chain couples TRBV5-8 to TRBJ2-5, with 7 nucleotides matching TRBD1. CDR3 length: 17 residues. CDR1 and CDR2 from the germline V gene are SGHTS and YDEGEE. The V and J ends lost 0 bases and 1 base, in that order; junction bases with no gene match: 9.

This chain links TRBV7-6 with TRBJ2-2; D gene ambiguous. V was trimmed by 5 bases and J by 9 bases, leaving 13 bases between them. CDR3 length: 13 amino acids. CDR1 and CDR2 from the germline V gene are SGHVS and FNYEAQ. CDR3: CASSPRVNRELFF. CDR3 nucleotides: TGTGCCAGCAGCCCCCGAGTTAATAGGGAGCTGTTTTTT.

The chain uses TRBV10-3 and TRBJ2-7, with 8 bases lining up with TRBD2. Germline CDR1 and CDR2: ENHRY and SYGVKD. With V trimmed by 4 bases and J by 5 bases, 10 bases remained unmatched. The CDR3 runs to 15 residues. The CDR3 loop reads CAISGSGGARDEQYF. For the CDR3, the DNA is TGTGCCATCAGTGGCTCCGGGGGGGCGCGGGACGAGCAGTACTTC.

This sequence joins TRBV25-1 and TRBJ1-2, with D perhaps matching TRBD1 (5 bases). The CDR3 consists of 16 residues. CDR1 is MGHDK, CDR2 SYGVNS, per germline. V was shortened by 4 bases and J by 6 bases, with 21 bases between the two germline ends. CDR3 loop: CASSVSMSGTPNGYTF. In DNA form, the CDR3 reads TGTGCCAGCAGTGTCAGTATGTCCGGGACTCCAAATGGCTACACCTTC.

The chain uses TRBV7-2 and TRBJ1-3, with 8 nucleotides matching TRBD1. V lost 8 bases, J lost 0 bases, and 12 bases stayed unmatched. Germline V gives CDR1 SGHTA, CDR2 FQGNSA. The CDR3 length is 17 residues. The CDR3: CASVSWTGLLSGNTIYF. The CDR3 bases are TGTGCCAGCGTCTCCTGGACAGGGCTCCTCTCTGGAAACACCATATATTTT.

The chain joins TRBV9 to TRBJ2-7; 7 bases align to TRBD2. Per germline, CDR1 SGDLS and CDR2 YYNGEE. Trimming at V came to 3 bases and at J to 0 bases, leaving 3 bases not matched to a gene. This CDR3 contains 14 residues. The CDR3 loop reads CASSAGGSSYEQYF. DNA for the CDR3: TGTGCCAGCAGCGCCGGGGGGAGCTCCTACGAGCAGTACTTC.

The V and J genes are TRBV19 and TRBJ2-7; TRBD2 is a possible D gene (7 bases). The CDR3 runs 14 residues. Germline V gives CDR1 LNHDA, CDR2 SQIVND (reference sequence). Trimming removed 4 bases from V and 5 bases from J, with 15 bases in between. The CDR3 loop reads CASSTQGRGNEQYF. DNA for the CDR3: TGTGCCAGTAGTACCCAGGGGAGGGGAAACGAGCAGTACTTC.

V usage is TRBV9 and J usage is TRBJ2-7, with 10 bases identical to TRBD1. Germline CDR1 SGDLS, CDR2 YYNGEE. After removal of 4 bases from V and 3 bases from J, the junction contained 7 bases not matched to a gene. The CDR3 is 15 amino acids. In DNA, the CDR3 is TGTGCCAGCAGCCCCCTCGGGACAGGGGTCTACGAGCAGTACTTC. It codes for CASSPLGTGVYEQYF.

The CDR3 loop is CASSGGQGYSGNTIYF. In nucleotides, the CDR3 is TGCGCCAGCAGCGGGGGACAGGGTTACTCTGGAAACACCATATATTTT. This rearrangement joins TRBV5-1 to TRBJ1-3; 9 positions agree with TRBD1. Germline loops: CDR1 SGHRS, CDR2 YFSETQ. This CDR3 spans 16 amino acids. Unmatched junction bases numbered 5, after V lost 4 bases and J lost 0 bases.

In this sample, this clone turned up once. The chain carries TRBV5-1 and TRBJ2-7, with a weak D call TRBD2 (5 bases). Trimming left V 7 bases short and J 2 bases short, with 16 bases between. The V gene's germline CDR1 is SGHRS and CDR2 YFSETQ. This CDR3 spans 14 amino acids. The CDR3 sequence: CASSESGETYEQYF. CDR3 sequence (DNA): TGCGCCAGCTCGGAGTCCGGGGAGACCTACGAGCAGTACTTC.

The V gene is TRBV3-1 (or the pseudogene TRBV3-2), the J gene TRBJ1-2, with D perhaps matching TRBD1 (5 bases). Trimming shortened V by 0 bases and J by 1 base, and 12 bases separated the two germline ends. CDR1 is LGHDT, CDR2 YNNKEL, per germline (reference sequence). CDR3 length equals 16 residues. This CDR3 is CASSQEGTDYNYGYTF. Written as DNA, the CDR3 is TGTGCCAGCAGCCAAGAGGGGACTGACTATAACTATGGCTACACCTTC.

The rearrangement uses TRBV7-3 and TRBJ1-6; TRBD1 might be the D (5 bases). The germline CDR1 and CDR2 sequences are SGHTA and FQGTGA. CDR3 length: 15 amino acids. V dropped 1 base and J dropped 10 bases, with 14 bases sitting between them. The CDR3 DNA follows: TGTGCCAGCAGCTTAAAAGGCGGAGCAGGGTCACCCCTCCACTTT. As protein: CASSLKGGAGSPLHF.